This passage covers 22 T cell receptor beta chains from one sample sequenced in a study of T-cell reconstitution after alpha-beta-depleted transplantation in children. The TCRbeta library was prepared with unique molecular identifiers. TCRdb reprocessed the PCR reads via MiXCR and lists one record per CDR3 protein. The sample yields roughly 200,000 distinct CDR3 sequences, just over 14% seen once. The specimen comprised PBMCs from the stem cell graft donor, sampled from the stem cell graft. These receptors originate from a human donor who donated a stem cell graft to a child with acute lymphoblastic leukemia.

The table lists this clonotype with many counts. The CDR3 spells CSAHGGYGYTF. CDR3 coding DNA: TGCAGCGCCCACGGGGGATATGGCTACACCTTC. This sequence joins TRBV29-1 and TRBJ1-2; tentative D call: TRBD1 (5 bases). The CDR3 totals 11 residues. Deletions cut 7 bases from V and 5 bases from J, with 11 bases between. Germline CDR1 reads SQVTM; CDR2 reads ANQGSEA.

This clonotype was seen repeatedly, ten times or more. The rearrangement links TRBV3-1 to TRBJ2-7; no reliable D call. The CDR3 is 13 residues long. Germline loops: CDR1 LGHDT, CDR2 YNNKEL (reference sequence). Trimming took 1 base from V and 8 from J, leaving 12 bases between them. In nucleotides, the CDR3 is TGTGCCAGCAGCCAAGGACCGGCCGTGAAGCAGTACTTC. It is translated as CASSQGPAVKQYF.

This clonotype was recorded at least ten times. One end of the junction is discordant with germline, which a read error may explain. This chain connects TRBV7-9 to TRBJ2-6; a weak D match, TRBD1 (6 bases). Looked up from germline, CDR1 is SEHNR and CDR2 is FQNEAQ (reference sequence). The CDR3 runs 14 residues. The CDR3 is CASSLGGGANVLTF. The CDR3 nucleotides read TGTGCCAGCAGTTTAGGGGGTGGGGCCAACGTCCTGACTTTC.

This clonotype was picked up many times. The CDR3 spells CASSFTIGTSGSSSYNEQFF. CDR3 DNA: TGCGCCAGCAGCTTCACCATCGGGACTAGCGGAAGCAGCTCCTACAATGAGCAGTTCTTC. The chain uses TRBV5-1 and TRBJ2-1, with 11 bases identical to TRBD2. V shed 2 bases, J shed 0 bases, and the junction held 13 bases outside the gene matches. Per germline, CDR1 SGHRS and CDR2 YFSETQ. The CDR3 length is 20 residues.

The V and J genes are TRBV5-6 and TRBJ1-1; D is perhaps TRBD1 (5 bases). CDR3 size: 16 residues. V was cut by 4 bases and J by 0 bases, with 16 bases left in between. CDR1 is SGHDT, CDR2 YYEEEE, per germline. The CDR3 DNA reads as TGTGCCAGCAGCGGAGAGGGGTTTTGGGTGAACACTGAAGCTTTCTTT. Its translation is CASSGEGFWVNTEAFF.

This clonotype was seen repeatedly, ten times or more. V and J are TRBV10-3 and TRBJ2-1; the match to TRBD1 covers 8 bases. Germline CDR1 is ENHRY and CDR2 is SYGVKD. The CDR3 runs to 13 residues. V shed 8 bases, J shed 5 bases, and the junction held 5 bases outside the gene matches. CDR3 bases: TGTGCCATCGGAGGACAGGGAAACAATGAGCAGTTCTTC. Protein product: CAIGGQGNNEQFF.

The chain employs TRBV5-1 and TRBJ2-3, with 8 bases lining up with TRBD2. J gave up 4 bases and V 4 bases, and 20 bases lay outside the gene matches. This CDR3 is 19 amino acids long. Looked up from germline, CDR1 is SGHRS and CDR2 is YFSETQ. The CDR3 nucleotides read TGCGCCAGCAGCGACCCCGGGACTACCGGGAGGGCTTTCGCAGATACGCAGTATTTT. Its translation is CASSDPGTTGRAFADTQYF.

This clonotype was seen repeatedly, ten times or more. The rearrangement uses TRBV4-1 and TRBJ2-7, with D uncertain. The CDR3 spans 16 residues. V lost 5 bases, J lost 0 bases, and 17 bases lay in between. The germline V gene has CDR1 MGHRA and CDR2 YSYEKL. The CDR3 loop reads CASSTHRTDVSYEQYF. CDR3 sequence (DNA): TGCGCCAGCAGCACACACCGTACAGATGTCTCCTACGAGCAGTACTTC.

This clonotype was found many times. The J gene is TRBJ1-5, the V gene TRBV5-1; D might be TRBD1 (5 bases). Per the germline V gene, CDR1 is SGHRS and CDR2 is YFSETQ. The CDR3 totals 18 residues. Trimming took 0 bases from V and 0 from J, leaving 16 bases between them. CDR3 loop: CASSLGDGPFSSNQPQHF. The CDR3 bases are TGCGCCAGCAGCTTGGGGGACGGTCCGTTCTCTAGCAATCAGCCCCAGCATTTT.

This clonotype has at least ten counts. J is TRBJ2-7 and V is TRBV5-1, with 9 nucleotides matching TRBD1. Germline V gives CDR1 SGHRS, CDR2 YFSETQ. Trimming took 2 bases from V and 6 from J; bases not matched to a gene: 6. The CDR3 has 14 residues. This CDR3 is CASSFDRGDSEQYF. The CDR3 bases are TGCGCCAGCAGCTTCGACAGGGGGGACAGCGAGCAGTACTTC.

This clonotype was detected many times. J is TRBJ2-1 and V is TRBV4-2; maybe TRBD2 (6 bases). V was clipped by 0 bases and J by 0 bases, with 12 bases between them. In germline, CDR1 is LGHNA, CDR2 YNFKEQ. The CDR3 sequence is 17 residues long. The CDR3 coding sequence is TGTGCCAGCAGCCAAGATCTAAGCGGGCTCTCCTACAATGAGCAGTTCTTC. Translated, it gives CASSQDLSGLSYNEQFF.

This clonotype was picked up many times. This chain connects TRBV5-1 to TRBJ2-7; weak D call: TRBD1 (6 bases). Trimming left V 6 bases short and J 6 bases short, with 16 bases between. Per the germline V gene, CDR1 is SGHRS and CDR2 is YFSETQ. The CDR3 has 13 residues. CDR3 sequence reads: CASNLDSVGEQYF. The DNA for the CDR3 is TGCGCCAGCAATCTGGACAGCGTTGGCGAGCAGTACTTC.

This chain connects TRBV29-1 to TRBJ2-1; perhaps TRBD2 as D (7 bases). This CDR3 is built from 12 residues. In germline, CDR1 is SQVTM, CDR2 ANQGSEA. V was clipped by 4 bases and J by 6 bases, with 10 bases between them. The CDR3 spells CSVVGGVNEQFF. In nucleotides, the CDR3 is TGCAGCGTTGTAGGGGGGGTCAATGAGCAGTTCTTC.

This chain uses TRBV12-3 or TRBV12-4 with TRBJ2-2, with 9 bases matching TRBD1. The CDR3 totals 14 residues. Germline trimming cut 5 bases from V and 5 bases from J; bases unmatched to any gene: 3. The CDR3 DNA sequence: TGTGCCAGCAGTCCGACAGGGGGGACCGGGGAGCTGTTTTTT. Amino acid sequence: CASSPTGGTGELFF.

The CDR3 loop reads CAFSFSRLAEGSSYNEQFF. For the CDR3, the DNA is TGTGCCTTCAGTTTCTCCCGGCTAGCCGAGGGGAGCTCCTACAATGAGCAGTTCTTC. V gene TRBV3-1 combines with J gene TRBJ2-1, with D perhaps given as TRBD1 or TRBD2 (5 bases each). The CDR3 covers 19 residues. The V and J ends lost 11 bases and 0 bases respectively, with 29 bases between them. In germline, CDR1 is LGHDT, CDR2 YNNKEL (reference sequence).

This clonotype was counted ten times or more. The CDR3 region is CASSAGPSGVNTEAFF. The CDR3 nucleotides read TGTGCCAGCAGCGCAGGGCCCTCGGGTGTGAACACTGAAGCTTTCTTT. The V and J genes are TRBV9 and TRBJ1-1; TRBD1 might be the D (5 bases). The CDR3 runs to 16 residues. The V and J ends lost 3 bases and 0 bases respectively, with 15 bases between them. Germline CDR1 and CDR2: SGDLS and YYNGEE. Full variable domain (remainder filled in from reference TRBV9 and TRBJ1-1): DSGVTQTPKHLITATGQRVTLRCSPRSGDLSVYWYQQSLDQGLQFLIQYYNGEERAKGNILERFSAQQFPDLHSELNLSSLELGDSALYFCASSAGPSGVNTEAFFGQGTRLTVV.

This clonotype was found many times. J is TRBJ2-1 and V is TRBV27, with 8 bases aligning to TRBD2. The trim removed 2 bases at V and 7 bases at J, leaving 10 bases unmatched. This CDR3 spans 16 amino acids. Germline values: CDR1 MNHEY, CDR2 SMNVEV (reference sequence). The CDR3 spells CASSLLWAGGGNEQFF. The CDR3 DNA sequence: TGTGCCAGCAGTTTACTATGGGCGGGAGGAGGGAATGAGCAGTTCTTC.

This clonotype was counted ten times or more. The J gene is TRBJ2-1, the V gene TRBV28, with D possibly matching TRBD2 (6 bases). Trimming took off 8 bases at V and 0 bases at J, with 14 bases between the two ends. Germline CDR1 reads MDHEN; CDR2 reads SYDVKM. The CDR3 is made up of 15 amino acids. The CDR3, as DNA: TGTGCCAGCGCCACCGGGACTGTCTCCTACAATGAGCAGTTCTTC. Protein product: CASATGTVSYNEQFF.

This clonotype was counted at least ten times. Here the CDR3 reads CASSLRRTYGYTF. The CDR3, as DNA: TGTGCCAGCAGTTTACGGCGGACCTATGGCTACACCTTC. The rearrangement links TRBV12-3 or TRBV12-4 to TRBJ1-2; D unresolved. CDR3 size: 13 residues. Trimming took off 2 bases at V and 4 bases at J, with 8 bases between the two ends.

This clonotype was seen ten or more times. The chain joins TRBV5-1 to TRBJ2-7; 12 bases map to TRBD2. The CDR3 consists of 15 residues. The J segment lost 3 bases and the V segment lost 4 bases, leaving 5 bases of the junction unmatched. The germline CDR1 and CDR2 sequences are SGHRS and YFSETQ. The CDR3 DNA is TGCGCCAGCAGCCACGGGACTAGCGGGTACTACGAGCAGTACTTC. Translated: CASSHGTSGYYEQYF.

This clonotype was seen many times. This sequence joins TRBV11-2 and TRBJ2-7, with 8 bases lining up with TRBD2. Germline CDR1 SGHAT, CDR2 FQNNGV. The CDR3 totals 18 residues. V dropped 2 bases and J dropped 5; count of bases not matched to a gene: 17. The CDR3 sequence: CASSLQPSWREATHEQYF. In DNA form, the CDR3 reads TGTGCCAGCAGCTTACAGCCCTCCTGGCGGGAGGCCACCCACGAGCAGTACTTC.

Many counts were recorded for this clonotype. The CDR3 sequence: CASSFPWRYF. CDR3 nucleotides: TGTGCCAGCAGCTTCCCTTGGAGGTACTTC. The chain links TRBV5-5 to TRBJ2-7; D call uncertain. Deletions cut 2 bases from V and 12 bases from J, with 9 bases between. Germline assignment: CDR1 SGHKS and CDR2 YYEKEE (reference sequence). CDR3 length: 10 residues.